This TCR beta chain came from a study of response to subunit inactivated influenza vaccine (dated 2018 in TCRdb). With respect to the entire study: To follow how T cells responded to a trivalent subunit inactivated influenza vaccine, the researchers relied on deep quantitative profiling of the T cell receptor repertoire. Results and caveats for the whole study, not just this receptor: The authors suggested that each seasonal influenza vaccination may recruit only a limited number of new T cells.

This clonotype was found a few times. The antigen it recognizes is unknown. Within one base of it there is no much larger clone, and no base qualities were kept. The library was built by means of RT-PCR. TCRdb records Illumina HiSeq 2500 as the sequencer. TCRdb redid the processing of the public reads, applying fastp at Q25 and MiXCR, and retained in-frame beta chains. Duplicate CDR3 protein sequences are folded into a single record with the most common DNA and genes. A total of hundreds of thousands of distinct CDR3 sequences appear in this sample, about 12% of them only once. In total, the top ten clones hold 10% of the sample. Trimming takes 1 base from V and 2 bases from J, and the germline ends sit 8 bases apart. The CDR3 holds 14 amino acids from the cysteine to the phenylalanine. Left in the record is the CDR3 DNA by itself, 42 bases read in frame from the first base.

The input for sequencing was PBMCs from blood, taken on the day of vaccination. This clonotype was obtained from a man between 50 and 59 years old who received an inactivated influenza vaccine. Donor details come from another sample of the same person, matched by shared clones. The sequence links TRBV12-3 or TRBV12-4 to TRBJ2-5; the D gene is not confidently resolved. The CDR3 here reads CASSLDGKQETQYF. The DNA is TGTGCCAGCAGTTTAGATGGGAAACAAGAGACCCAGTACTTC.